The T cell receptor beta chain described here comes from a study of T cell repertoires in cytomegalovirus infection. About the research overall: It can be stated that public TCR beta signatures indicated CMV infection as well as a matching HLA type. Findings and limits, study-wide: The ex vivo response was dominated by HLA-C-restricted CMV-specific TCR beta clonotypes.

TCRdb independently ran MiXCR on the reads; one entry per CDR3 protein. Here the sample spans 200,000 to 250,000 distinct CDR3 sequences, about 38% being singletons. About this clonotype itself: What it binds is not known.

The source of this sequence is a human donor in good health (CMV status not recorded). Some clones in this sample may be carry-over from other donors' samples. Here the sequenced sample was CD8+ T cells from cultured PBMCs, taken from culture after CMV antigen stimulation.

Here the CDR3 DNA reads TGTGCCAGCAGCCGACAGGCGGCGGGAGCTGGCAAGGATACGCAGTATTTT. Its translation: CASSRQAAGAGKDTQYF. The chain has TRBV4-2 and TRBJ2-3; D possibly corresponds to TRBD2 (7 bases). The CDR3 spans 17 residues. V shed 4 bases and J shed 6 bases, with 23 bases lying between them. Germline CDR1 LGHNA, CDR2 YNFKEQ.